The 32 T cell receptor beta chains given below trace back to one sample, sequenced in a study of T cells in Graves' hyperthyroidism and ophthalmopathy. Amplified regions were TCR beta CDR3 sequences from RNA transcripts. The study used the HTBI primer set for a first-round RT-PCR of the TCR CDR3. TCRdb ran MiXCR on the multiplex PCR reads and lists one entry per CDR3 protein. Altogether about 600,000 distinct CDR3 sequences are present, approximately 14% being singletons, with the ten largest covering under 15%. Sequenced input: blood. These receptors all come from a woman between 50 and 59 years old with Graves' ophthalmopathy.

This clonotype was seen repeatedly, ten times or more. The chain recombines TRBV11-2 with TRBJ2-5, with TRBD2 identical over 7 bases. CDR1 SGHAT and CDR2 FQNNGV come from the germline V gene. The CDR3 sequence is 14 residues long. J gave up 1 base and V 2 bases, and 1 base lay outside the gene matches. The chain's CDR3 is CASSLSSGQETQYF. CDR3 coding DNA: TGTGCCAGCAGCTTATCTAGCGGCCAAGAGACCCAGTACTTC.

Many counts were recorded for this clonotype. The genes are TRBV6-1 and TRBJ1-1; a possible D gene is TRBD1 (6 bases). Trimming left V 6 bases short and J 4 bases short, with 15 bases between. The germline CDR1 and CDR2 sequences are MNHNS and SASEGT. This CDR3 region has 14 residues. CDR3 coding DNA: TGTGCCAGCAGCTCAGGGGCTTCAGGCACTGAAGCTTTCTTT. Protein product: CASSSGASGTEAFF.

The chain employs TRBV28 and TRBJ1-5; TRBD1 matches 11 bases. This CDR3 is built from 17 residues. Germline trimming cut 3 bases from V and 0 bases from J; bases unmatched to any gene: 4. Germline V gene sequence: CDR1 MDHEN, CDR2 SYDVKM. CDR3 protein: CASSLGQGGDSNQPQHF. The CDR3 DNA is TGTGCCAGCAGTTTGGGACAGGGGGGAGATAGCAATCAGCCCCAGCATTTT.

This clonotype has a count of ten or more. This may be a read error, as it is one base from a much larger clone. The chain uses TRBV7-9 and TRBJ1-1; D is undetermined. The CDR3 runs to 13 residues. Germline CDR1 reads SEHNR; CDR2 reads FQNEAQ (reference sequence). Trimming cost V 0 bases and J 1 base, with 3 bases left between them. The CDR3 DNA sequence: TGTGCCAGCAGCTTAGCGTGGAACACTGAAGCTTTCTTT. It translates to CASSLAWNTEAFF. The full variable domain, rest sourced from reference TRBV7-9 and TRBJ1-1, is DTGVSQNPRHKITKRGQNVTFRCDPISEHNRLYWYRQTLGQGPEFLTYFQNEAQLEKSRLLSDRFSAERPKGSFSTLEIQRTEQGDSAMYLCASSLAWNTEAFFGQGTRLTVV.

This clonotype has more than one count but fewer than ten. The chain has TRBV6-2 or TRBV6-3 and TRBJ2-7; 8 bases align to TRBD2. V shed 2 bases and J 3 bases; nucleotides not matched to a gene: 9. The CDR3 extends over 16 amino acids. Germline CDR1 and CDR2: MNHEY and SVGEGT. For the CDR3, the DNA is TGTGCCAGCAGTTACAATTTCGGGAGGGCCCTCTACGAGCAGTACTTC. As protein: CASSYNFGRALYEQYF.

This clonotype occurred many times. Compared with germline, one end of the junction differs, possibly owing to a read error. The J gene is TRBJ1-4, the V gene TRBV6-1, with no clear D. The CDR3 length is 14 residues. The germline V gene has CDR1 MNHNS and CDR2 SASEGT. The CDR3 protein is CASREDATNEKLFF. The CDR3 bases are TGTGCCAGCAGGGAAGACGCAACTAATGAAAAACTGTTTTTT.

Worth noting for this clonotype: Relative to the germline gene, one junction end is altered; a read error may explain this. This sequence joins TRBV10-3 and TRBJ1-3; D is ambiguous. The CDR3 is 14 amino acids. The germline gives CDR1 ENHRY, CDR2 SYGVKD. This CDR3 is CAIGESFSGNTIYF. The CDR3 DNA reads TGTGCCATCGGTGAGTCTTTCTCTGGAAACACCATATATTTT.

Many counts were recorded for this clonotype. The chain carries TRBV5-1 and TRBJ1-2; D might be TRBD1 (5 bases). Looked up from germline, CDR1 is SGHRS and CDR2 is YFSETQ. The CDR3 sequence is 14 residues long. V shed 7 bases and J shed 4 bases, with 17 bases lying between them. In DNA form, the CDR3 reads TGCGCCAGCCATACGGGGGATATAGGCTATGGCTACACCTTC. It yields the protein CASHTGDIGYGYTF.

Concerning this clonotype itself: A single base separates this from a much larger clone, so it may be a read error. This rearrangement joins TRBV7-8 to TRBJ2-4, with a possible D match to TRBD2 (5 bases). This CDR3 is 16 amino acids long. Germline CDR1 SGHVS, CDR2 FQNEAQ. As DNA, the CDR3 is TGTGCCAGCAGCTTAAGCCGGACCCTAGCCAAAAACACTCAGTACTTC. Its protein is CASSLSRTLAKNTQYF.

The sample holds many counts of this clonotype. It is unclear where the CDR3 begins or ends on the DNA, so no DNA is shown, and the CDR3 is as TCRdb lists it. This chain connects TRBV6-6 to TRBJ2-1. The germline V gene has CDR1 MNHNY and CDR2 SVGAGI (reference sequence). The CDR3 region is 12 residues in length, termini included. This CDR3 is CASSYFGNEQFF.

In its sample, this clonotype was seen a few times. The V call is TRBV7-9, the J call TRBJ2-1; 10 nucleotides agree with TRBD1. Germline-derived CDR1 and CDR2 are SEHNR and FQNEAQ (reference sequence). CDR3 length: 17 residues. Trimming at V came to 5 bases and at J to 11 bases, leaving 18 bases not matched to a gene. CDR3 in DNA: TGTGCCAGCAGCCTACGTACCCTCCGGGACAGGGGTACCCAGCAGTTCTTC. It encodes CASSLRTLRDRGTQQFF.

The rearrangement joins TRBV29-1 to TRBJ1-2; the D gene is possibly TRBD1 (5 bases). The CDR3 consists of 11 residues. Trimming took 4 bases from V and 7 from J, leaving 10 bases between them. Per the germline V gene, CDR1 is SQVTM and CDR2 is ANQGSEA. The CDR3 loop reads CSVVVGVGYTF. The CDR3 region has the DNA TGCAGCGTTGTCGTGGGGGTTGGCTACACCTTC. The entire variable domain, with the rest obtained from reference TRBV29-1 and TRBJ1-2, is as follows: SAVISQKPSRDICQRGTSLTIQCQVDSQVTMMFWYRQQPGQSLTLIATANQGSEATYESGFVIDKFPISRPNLTFSTLTVSNMSPEDSSIYLCSVVVGVGYTFGSGTRLTVV.

The chain links TRBV29-1 to TRBJ2-6; TRBD1 matches at 9 bases. The CDR3 loop spans 15 amino acids. The V segment lost 8 bases and the J segment 0 bases; nucleotides outside the gene matches: 5. Germline assignment: CDR1 SQVTM and CDR2 ANQGSEA. The CDR3 loop is CSIGTGSSGANVLTF. DNA for the CDR3: TGCAGCATAGGGACAGGGAGCTCTGGGGCCAACGTCCTGACTTTC.

This clonotype has at least ten counts. The chain is built from TRBV30 and TRBJ2-7, with a weak D call TRBD2 (7 bases). This CDR3 contains 13 residues. The ends were cut back, 3 bases at V and 3 bases at J, with 12 bases in the middle. Germline CDR1 GTSNPN, CDR2 SVGIG (reference sequence). The CDR3 protein is CAWSVGGVYEQYF. CDR3 coding DNA: TGTGCCTGGAGCGTAGGGGGGGTCTACGAGCAGTACTTC.

This clonotype was seen more than once but under ten times. The V gene is TRBV20-1, the J gene TRBJ1-4, with TRBD1 as a possible D gene (5 bases). Germline V gene sequence: CDR1 DFQATT, CDR2 SNEGSKA (reference sequence). Trimming pared 3 bases from V and 4 bases from J, leaving 9 bases between. The CDR3 runs to 13 residues. The CDR3 loop reads CSARGQYNEKLFF. The DNA for the CDR3 is TGCAGTGCTAGGGGGCAGTATAATGAAAAACTGTTTTTT.

This clonotype was seen many times. V gene TRBV2 combines with J gene TRBJ2-7; tentatively, D is TRBD2 (5 bases). Germline loops: CDR1 SNHLY, CDR2 FYNNEI. The CDR3 is made up of 12 amino acids. V was trimmed by 4 bases and J by 6 bases, leaving 10 bases between them. CDR3 nucleotide sequence: TGTGCCAGCAGTGCCCGCCGGGGCGAGCAGTACTTC. The encoded protein is CASSARRGEQYF.

This clonotype appeared a few times. CDR3 DNA: TGTGCCAGCAGCTTAGAGACATTCTACGAGCAGTACTTC. This codes for CASSLETFYEQYF. This chain joins TRBV7-8 and TRBJ2-7; D is uncertain. With 1 base removed from V and 3 bases from J, the gap between germline ends came to 7 bases. Germline V lookup: CDR1 SGHVS, CDR2 FQNEAQ. CDR3 length: 13 residues. The complete variable domain, with remaining parts taken from reference TRBV7-8 and TRBJ2-7, reads GAGVSQSPRYKVAKRGQDVALRCDPISGHVSLFWYQQALGQGPEFLTYFQNEAQLDKSGLPSDRFFAERPEGSVSTLKIQRTQQEDSAVYLCASSLETFYEQYFGPGTRLTVT.

This clonotype was counted a few times. The chain couples TRBV7-2 to TRBJ1-3; D is ambiguous. Germline V gene sequence: CDR1 SGHTA, CDR2 FQGNSA. The CDR3 has 17 amino acids. With 0 bases removed from V and 0 bases from J, the gap between germline ends came to 12 bases. The CDR3 DNA follows: TGTGCCAGCAGCTTAGCGGGTTTCACCCTCTCTGGAAACACCATATATTTT. It specifies CASSLAGFTLSGNTIYF.

This chain connects TRBV4-3 to TRBJ2-3, with TRBD2 as a possible D gene (6 bases). The CDR3 totals 15 residues. V lost 0 bases, J lost 6 bases, and 13 bases lay in between. CDR1 and CDR2 from the germline V gene are LGHNA and YSLEER. CDR3 DNA sequence: TGCGCCAGCAGCCAAGAGCGGGACCCCCGGGATACGCAGTATTTT. It codes for CASSQERDPRDTQYF.

CDR3 sequence reads: CAISPRGLADYNEQFF. The DNA of the CDR3 is TGTGCCATCAGCCCCCGGGGACTAGCGGACTACAATGAGCAGTTCTTC. The chain joins TRBV10-3 to TRBJ2-1, with 11 bases lining up with TRBD2. V gave up 6 bases and J gave up 3 bases; unmatched junction bases: 7. Looked up from germline, CDR1 is ENHRY and CDR2 is SYGVKD. The CDR3 runs 16 residues.

This clonotype was seen just once. This chain joins TRBV7-2 and TRBJ2-7; TRBD1 or TRBD2 may be the D gene (5 bases each). Trimming took 8 bases from V and 0 from J, leaving 14 bases between them. CDR1 is SGHTA, CDR2 FQGNSA, per germline. The length of the CDR3 is 14 residues. The CDR3 spells CASVLAGSSYEQYF. CDR3 in DNA: TGTGCCAGCGTCTTGGCAGGGAGCTCCTACGAGCAGTACTTC. Complete variable domain (other parts from reference TRBV7-2 and TRBJ2-7): GAGVSQSPSNKVTEKGKDVELRCDPISGHTALYWYRQSLGQGLEFLIYFQGNSAPDKSGLPSDRFSAERTGGSVSTLTIQRTQQEDSAVYLCASVLAGSSYEQYFGPGTRLTVT.

This clonotype was counted only a few times. The rearrangement uses TRBV30 and TRBJ2-1, with D possibly matching TRBD2 (6 bases). CDR3 size: 13 residues. V lost 0 bases to trimming and J lost 7 bases, with 10 bases between them. Germline V gives CDR1 GTSNPN, CDR2 SVGIG (reference sequence). CDR3 DNA sequence: TGTGCCTGGAGTGTATCACGGGGGAATGAGCAGTTCTTC. This sequence encodes CAWSVSRGNEQFF.

This clonotype was detected ten times or more. V and J are TRBV7-2 and TRBJ2-6; the D gene is possibly TRBD1 (5 bases). Looked up from germline, CDR1 is SGHTA and CDR2 is FQGNSA. The CDR3 extends over 16 amino acids. Trimming removed 5 bases at V and 0 bases at J, with 11 bases between. The CDR3 region has the DNA TGTGCCAGCAGCCCCGAGACAGTCTCTGGGGCCAACGTCCTGACTTTC. Translated: CASSPETVSGANVLTF.

This chain uses TRBV6-2 or TRBV6-3 with TRBJ1-1; D is uncertain. This CDR3 contains 14 residues. V lost 2 bases, J lost 1 base, and 8 bases lay in between. From germline, CDR1 is MNHEY and CDR2 SVGEGT. The CDR3 bases are TGTGCCAGCAGTTACGGTTTGGCGAACACTGAAGCTTTCTTT. This encodes CASSYGLANTEAFF.

This clonotype was seen many times. The chain carries TRBV6-5 and TRBJ2-3, with D hard to call. Germline CDR1 reads MNHEY; CDR2 reads SVGAGI. The V and J ends lost 1 base and 8 bases respectively, with 10 bases between them. The CDR3 covers 13 residues. The CDR3 region is CASSYLEQSTQYF. The CDR3 region has the DNA TGTGCCAGCAGTTACTTGGAGCAGAGTACGCAGTATTTT.

In the case of this clonotype: Germline is not matched at one junction end, which may reflect a read error. The rearrangement joins TRBV4-1 to TRBJ2-3; TRBD2 aligns across 11 bases. The CDR3 covers 20 residues. Germline-derived CDR1 and CDR2 are MGHRA and YSYEKL. DNA for the CDR3: TGTGCCAGCAGCCAAGAGAGGAAAATTAGCGGGAGGGTAAGCACAGATACGCAGTATTTT. Translation gives CASSQERKISGRVSTDTQYF.

In its sample, this clonotype was seen a few times. The chain employs TRBV5-6 and TRBJ2-3; 16 bases fit TRBD2. The CDR3 covers 18 residues. Germline assignment: CDR1 SGHDT and CDR2 YYEEEE. The ends lost 5 bases at V and 1 base at J; junction bases unmatched: 7. The DNA of the CDR3 is TGTGCCAGCAGTTTAGGGACTAGCGGGAGGGTGGGCACAGATACGCAGTATTTT. Amino acids: CASSLGTSGRVGTDTQYF.

Turning to this clonotype: A much larger clone differs by one base, so this may be a read error. Written as DNA, the CDR3 is TGTGCCAGCAGCGAGGGGAGGATTCAGCCCCGGCATTTT. Its translation: CASSEGRIQPRHF. The rearrangement uses TRBV7-2 and TRBJ1-5, with D possibly being TRBD1 (5 bases). Germline assignment: CDR1 SGHTA and CDR2 FQGNSA. This CDR3 contains 13 residues. The whole variable domain, filled in from reference TRBV7-2 and TRBJ1-5, reads GAGVSQSPSNKVTEKGKDVELRCDPISGHTALYWYRQSLGQGLEFLIYFQGNSAPDKSGLPSDRFSAERTGGSVSTLTIQRTQQEDSAVYLCASSEGRIQPRHFGDGTRLSIL.

At least ten counts were recorded for this clonotype. The CDR3 protein is CASSPTGTPTDSPLHF. The CDR3 DNA reads TGTGCCAGCTCACCCACCGGGACGCCTACGGACTCCCCCCTCCACTTT. The J gene is TRBJ1-6, the V gene TRBV18; D is perhaps TRBD1 (5 bases). This CDR3 has 16 amino acids. V was pared by 3 bases and J by 13 bases, with 22 bases between. Germline CDR1 is KGHSH and CDR2 is LQKENI. The full variable domain, with the rest looked up from reference TRBV18 and TRBJ1-6, is NAGVMQNPRHLVRRRGQEARLRCSPMKGHSHVYWYRQLPEEGLKFMVYLQKENIIDESGMPKERFSAEFPKEGPSILRIQQVVRGDSAAYFCASSPTGTPTDSPLHFGNGTRLTVT.

This clonotype has ten or more counts. This chain links TRBV24-1 with TRBJ2-5; no reliable D call. The V gene's germline CDR1 is KGHDR and CDR2 SFDVKD. Trimming removed 0 bases at V and 4 bases at J, with 8 bases between. This CDR3 is built from 14 residues. CDR3 residues: CATSDLDGGETQYF. CDR3 DNA sequence: TGTGCCACCAGTGATTTGGACGGTGGAGAGACCCAGTACTTC.

The chain links TRBV30 to TRBJ2-5; 9 bases agree with TRBD2. The CDR3 runs 15 residues. V shed 2 bases, J shed 0 bases, and the junction held 4 bases outside the gene matches. The germline V gene has CDR1 GTSNPN and CDR2 SVGIG (reference sequence). CDR3 residues: CAWSMTSGNQETQYF. CDR3 nucleotide sequence: TGTGCCTGGAGTATGACTAGCGGTAACCAAGAGACCCAGTACTTC.

Of note for this clonotype: This could be a read error, since a much larger clone is one nucleotide away. The conserved final phenylalanine or tryptophan is absent from the CDR3, which likely points to a read error. This chain connects TRBV20-1 to TRBJ1-1, with 9 bases aligning to TRBD1. V dropped 5 bases and J dropped 7; count of bases not matched to a gene: 5. Germline V gene sequence: CDR1 DFQATT, CDR2 SNEGSKA (reference sequence). This CDR3 has 12 amino acids. CDR3 sequence reads: CSAGQGNSEAFL. CDR3 DNA: TGCAGTGCTGGACAGGGGAATAGTGAAGCTTTCCTT.